This TCR beta chain was retrieved from a study of T cell responses to AZD1222 COVID-19 vaccine. Clones were sequenced by immunoSEQ multiplex PCR, and TCRdb holds only the in-frame ones, with some missing. This sample has 20,000 to 30,000 clones; 88% occur once, and the top ten carry roughly 2.5%. Whole-study results and caveats: Clonal diversity was possibly underestimated, and white British individuals and females predominated among donors. Unmutated variant regions reportedly attract nearly half of all spike-specific TCRs.

To note about this clone: Antigen: not known.

The sample here was peripheral blood, taken 28 days after the second AZD1222 dose. This clonotype originated in an adult who received the AZD1222 COVID-19 vaccine.

The CDR3 coding sequence is TGTGCCAGCAGCCAAGGAGAGGGGGCTGGAGCTTTCTTT. Its protein product is CASSQGEGAGAFF. The rearrangement joins TRBV3-1 (or the pseudogene TRBV3-2) to TRBJ1-1, with 7 positions matching TRBD1. CDR3 length: 13 amino acids. The V segment lost 1 base and the J segment 10 bases; nucleotides outside the gene matches: 6. Per the germline V gene, CDR1 is LGHDT and CDR2 is YNNKEL (reference sequence).